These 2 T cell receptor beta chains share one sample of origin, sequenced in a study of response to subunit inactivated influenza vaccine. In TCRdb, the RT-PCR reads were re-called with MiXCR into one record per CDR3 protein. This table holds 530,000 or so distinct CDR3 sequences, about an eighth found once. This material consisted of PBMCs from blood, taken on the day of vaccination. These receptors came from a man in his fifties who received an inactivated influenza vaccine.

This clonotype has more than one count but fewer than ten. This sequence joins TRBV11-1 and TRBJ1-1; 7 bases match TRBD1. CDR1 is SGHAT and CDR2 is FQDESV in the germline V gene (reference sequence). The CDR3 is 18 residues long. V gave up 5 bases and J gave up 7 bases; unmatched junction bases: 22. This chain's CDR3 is CASSESLGRQGIRDEAFF. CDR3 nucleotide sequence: TGTGCCAGCAGCGAGAGCCTGGGGCGACAGGGAATCAGGGATGAAGCTTTCTTT.

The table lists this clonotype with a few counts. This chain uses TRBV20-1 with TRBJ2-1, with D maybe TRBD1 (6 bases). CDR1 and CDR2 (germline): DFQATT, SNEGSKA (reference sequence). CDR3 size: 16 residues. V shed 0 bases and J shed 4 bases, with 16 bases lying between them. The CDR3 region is CSARDPSRTVYNEQFF. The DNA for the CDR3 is TGCAGTGCTAGAGATCCGTCTCGGACAGTATACAATGAGCAGTTCTTC.